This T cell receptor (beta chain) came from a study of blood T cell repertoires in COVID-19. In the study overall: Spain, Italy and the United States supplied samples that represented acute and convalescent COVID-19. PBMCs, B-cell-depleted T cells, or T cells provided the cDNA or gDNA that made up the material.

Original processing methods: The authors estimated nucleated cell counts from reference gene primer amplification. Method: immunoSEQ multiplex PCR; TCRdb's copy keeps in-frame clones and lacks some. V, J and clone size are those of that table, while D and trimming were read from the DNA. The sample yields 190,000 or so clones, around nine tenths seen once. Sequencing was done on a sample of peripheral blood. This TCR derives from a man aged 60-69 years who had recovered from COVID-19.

The CDR3: CASSVAAGAGDTQYF. In DNA, the CDR3 is TGTGCCAGCAGTGTGGCAGCGGGGGCTGGAGATACGCAGTATTTT. The rearrangement links TRBV2 to TRBJ2-3; 8 bases align to TRBD2. The ends lost 4 bases at V and 5 bases at J; junction bases unmatched: 8. Germline V gives CDR1 SNHLY, CDR2 FYNNEI. The length of the CDR3 is 15 residues.